These 14 T cell receptor beta chains came from one sample sequenced in a study of radiation and T cells in renal cell carcinoma. Measured with immunoSEQ multiplex PCR; TCRdb has only the in-frame clones, and not every one. Among about 4,300 clones listed, approximately 60% were seen once. Treatment given: 15 Gy SBRT to primary tumor, nephrectomy 4 weeks later. The input for sequencing was tumor tissue, taken from a patient whose treatment included radiotherapy and nephrectomy. All receptors derive from a woman aged 55-69 years with renal cell carcinoma.

This clone appeared a single time. J is TRBJ1-3 and V is TRBV30; 9 nucleotides match TRBD1. CDR3 length: 15 residues. The V gene's germline CDR1 is GTSNPN and CDR2 SVGIG (reference sequence). V was pared by 4 bases and J by 8 bases, with 12 bases of the junction left unmatched. CDR3 amino acids: CAWNRPRTGEDTIYF. For the CDR3, the DNA is TGTGCCTGGAATCGCCCCAGGACAGGGGAGGACACCATATATTTT.

CDR3 nucleotide sequence: TGTGCCAGCAGCCCCCTGGCGGCGCTAGCGGGAGGAGAGACCCAGTACTTC. It translates to CASSPLAALAGGETQYF. The rearrangement links TRBV7-6 to TRBJ2-5; 11 bases agree with TRBD2. V lost 5 bases and J lost 4; bases outside the gene matches: 12. The CDR3 has 17 residues. Germline-derived CDR1 and CDR2 are SGHVS and FNYEAQ.

This clone is medium-sized by share. The chain joins TRBV7-2 to TRBJ1-1; D unclear. Germline CDR1 reads SGHTA; CDR2 reads FQGNSA. V was clipped by 2 bases and J by 5 bases, with 6 bases between them. CDR3 length: 12 amino acids. CDR3 sequence reads: CASSLPLTEAFF. CDR3 nucleotides: TGTGCCAGCAGCTTACCGCTGACTGAAGCTTTCTTT.

This chain connects TRBV6-6 to TRBJ1-2, with 7 bases identical to TRBD1. V lost 5 bases to trimming and J lost 6 bases; unmatched junction nucleotides: 6. This CDR3 has 13 residues. The germline V gene has CDR1 MNHNY and CDR2 SVGAGI (reference sequence). CDR3 sequence: CASSRDRVNGYTF. CDR3 DNA: TGTGCCAGCAGTAGAGACAGGGTAAATGGCTACACCTTC.

The V call is TRBV28, the J call TRBJ2-7; D is unresolved. The V gene's germline CDR1 is MDHEN and CDR2 SYDVKM. The V gene lost 4 bases and the J gene lost 0 bases, with 10 bases spanning the gap. The CDR3 is made up of 14 amino acids. The CDR3 coding sequence is TGTGCCAGCAGTTCCCCCCACCTCTCCTACGAGCAGTACTTC. Its protein product is CASSSPHLSYEQYF.

V usage is TRBV9 and J usage is TRBJ2-3; possibly TRBD2 for D (5 bases). Deletions cut 7 bases from V and 0 bases from J, with 9 bases between. The germline CDR1 and CDR2 sequences are SGDLS and YYNGEE. CDR3 length equals 13 residues. The CDR3, as DNA: TGTGCCAGCGGGCGGACTAGCACAGATACGCAGTATTTT. Its translation: CASGRTSTDTQYF. Supplemented by reference TRBV9 and TRBJ2-3, the full variable domain reads DSGVTQTPKHLITATGQRVTLRCSPRSGDLSVYWYQQSLDQGLQFLIQYYNGEERAKGNILERFSAQQFPDLHSELNLSSLELGDSALYFCASGRTSTDTQYFGPGTRLTVL.

The V and J genes are TRBV5-6 and TRBJ2-7, with no clear D. The germline V gene has CDR1 SGHDT and CDR2 YYEEEE. The CDR3 runs 16 residues. V was cut by 1 base and J by 0 bases, with 14 bases left in between. The CDR3: CASSLRLRTFSYEQYF. CDR3 DNA: TGTGCCAGCAGCTTGAGGTTGCGGACCTTCTCCTACGAGCAGTACTTC. The entire variable domain, with the rest obtained from reference TRBV5-6 and TRBJ2-7, is as follows: DAGVTQSPTHLIKTRGQQVTLRCSPKSGHDTVSWYQQALGQGPQFIFQYYEEEERQRGNFPDRFSGHQFPNYSSELNVNALLLGDSALYLCASSLRLRTFSYEQYFGPGTRLTVT.

This clone has a handful of counts. The chain links TRBV7-9 to TRBJ1-1; a possible D gene is TRBD1 (6 bases). The length of the CDR3 is 13 residues. Germline V CDR1 and CDR2: SEHNR, FQNEAQ (reference sequence). The ends were cut back, 2 bases at V and 7 bases at J, with 11 bases in the middle. This CDR3 reads CASSLRQDGEAFF. CDR3 nucleotide sequence: TGTGCCAGCAGCTTAAGACAGGACGGTGAAGCTTTCTTT.

The V and J genes are TRBV29-1 and TRBJ1-1; no firm D call. This CDR3 has 14 residues. Trimming shortened V by 4 bases and J by 0 bases, and 12 bases separated the two germline ends. CDR1 and CDR2 (germline): SQVTM, ANQGSEA. Written as DNA, the CDR3 is TGCAGCGTTGTAGGACTCCTCATGAACACTGAAGCTTTCTTT. Protein: CSVVGLLMNTEAFF. The complete variable domain, with remaining parts taken from reference TRBV29-1 and TRBJ1-1, reads SAVISQKPSRDICQRGTSLTIQCQVDSQVTMMFWYRQQPGQSLTLIATANQGSEATYESGFVIDKFPISRPNLTFSTLTVSNMSPEDSSIYLCSVVGLLMNTEAFFGQGTRLTVV.

The chain links TRBV9 to TRBJ2-1; D gene uncertain. CDR3 length: 14 residues. Trimming pared 0 bases from V and 0 bases from J, leaving 4 bases between. Per germline, CDR1 SGDLS and CDR2 YYNGEE. The CDR3 loop is CASSVEASYNEQFF. The CDR3 DNA is TGTGCCAGCAGCGTAGAGGCCTCCTACAATGAGCAGTTCTTC.

The chain joins TRBV9 to TRBJ2-2; no firm D call. The V gene's germline CDR1 is SGDLS and CDR2 YYNGEE. This CDR3 comprises 15 residues. V gave up 0 bases and J gave up 1 base, with 7 bases separating them. CDR3 in DNA: TGTGCCAGCAGCGTAGGAACAGTGAACACCGGGGAGCTGTTTTTT. Protein product: CASSVGTVNTGELFF.

The chain couples TRBV14 to TRBJ2-5; 8 nucleotides agree with TRBD2. Germline V gene sequence: CDR1 SGHDN, CDR2 FVKESK. This CDR3 is 14 amino acids long. V trimming: 1 base; J trimming: 4 bases; junction bases outside the gene matches: 2. The CDR3 region has the DNA TGTGCCAGCAGCCAAGTAGCGGGAAGAGAGACCCAGTACTTC. Amino acids: CASSQVAGRETQYF.

The rearrangement uses TRBV18 and TRBJ1-2; possible D gene TRBD1, 5 bases. Germline lookup yields CDR1 KGHSH and CDR2 LQKENI. The CDR3 sequence is 14 residues long. V lost 3 bases and J 7 bases, leaving 15 bases between the germline ends. The CDR3 loop is CASSPGPRQGGYTF. The CDR3 region has the DNA TGTGCCAGCTCACCGGGACCCAGGCAGGGTGGCTACACCTTC.

V usage is TRBV5-1 and J usage is TRBJ2-7, with 7 bases matching TRBD1. The CDR3 has 15 amino acids. CDR1 and CDR2 (germline): SGHRS, YFSETQ. With 4 bases clipped from V and 2 bases from J, the junction kept 9 bases outside the gene matches. The DNA for the CDR3 is TGCGCCAGCAGCATTGACGGGACAGTCACCTACGAGCAGTACTTC. Protein product: CASSIDGTVTYEQYF.